This T cell receptor (beta chain) stems from a study of cytomegalovirus exposure and HLA in healthy donors. Study details: Per a later analysis, the approximately 690 first-cohort and under 150 validation repertoires shared one platform. Points from the study as a whole: For cytomegalovirus status, the classifier reportedly gave diagnoses with high specificity and sensitivity. Rare TCR sequences dominated, though some public TCRs recurred in many donors.

Germline V lookup: CDR1 MNHEY, CDR2 SVGAGI. This CDR3 spans 15 amino acids. The ends lost 0 bases at V and 8 bases at J; junction bases unmatched: 7. The data were produced by immunoSEQ multiplex PCR, yet TCRdb's version contains in-frame clones alone and is incomplete. The table records over 250,000 clones, around 86% of them present only once. In the case of this clone: Its cognate antigen is unknown.

Sequenced sample: PBMCs. This receptor was taken from a young woman in good health and CMV-seronegative. The genes are TRBV6-5 and TRBJ2-1, with 7 bases that match TRBD2. The CDR3 region is CASSYSPGGRDEQFF. The DNA of the CDR3 is TGTGCCAGCAGTTACTCTCCGGGAGGCAGGGATGAGCAGTTCTTC.